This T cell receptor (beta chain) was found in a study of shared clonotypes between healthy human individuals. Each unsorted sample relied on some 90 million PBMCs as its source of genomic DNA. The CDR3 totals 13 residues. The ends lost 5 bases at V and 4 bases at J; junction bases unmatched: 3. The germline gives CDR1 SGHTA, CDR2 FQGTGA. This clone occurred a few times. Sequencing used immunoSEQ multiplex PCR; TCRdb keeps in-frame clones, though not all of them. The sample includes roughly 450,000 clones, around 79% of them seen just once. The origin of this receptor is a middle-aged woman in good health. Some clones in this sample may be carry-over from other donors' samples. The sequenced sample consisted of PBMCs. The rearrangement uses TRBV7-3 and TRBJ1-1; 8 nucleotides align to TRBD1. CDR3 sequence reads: CASSLGQGTEAFF. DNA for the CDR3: TGTGCCAGCAGCCTAGGACAGGGCACTGAAGCTTTCTTT.